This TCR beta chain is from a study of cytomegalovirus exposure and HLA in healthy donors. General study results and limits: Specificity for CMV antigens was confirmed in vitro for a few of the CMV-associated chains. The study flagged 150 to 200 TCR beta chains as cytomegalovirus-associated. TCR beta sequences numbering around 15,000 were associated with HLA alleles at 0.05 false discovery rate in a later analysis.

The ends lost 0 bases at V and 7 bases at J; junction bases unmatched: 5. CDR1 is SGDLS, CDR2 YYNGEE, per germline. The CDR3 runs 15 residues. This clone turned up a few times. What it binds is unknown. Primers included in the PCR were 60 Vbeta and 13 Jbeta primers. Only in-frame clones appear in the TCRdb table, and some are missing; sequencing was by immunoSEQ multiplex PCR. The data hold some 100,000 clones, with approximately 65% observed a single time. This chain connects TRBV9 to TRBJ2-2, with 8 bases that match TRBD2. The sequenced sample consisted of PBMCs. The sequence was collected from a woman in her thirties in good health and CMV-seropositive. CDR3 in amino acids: CASSVGVAGYGELFF. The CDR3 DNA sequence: TGTGCCAGCAGCGTAGGGGTAGCGGGGTACGGGGAGCTGTTTTTT.